This TCR beta chain originates from a study of Graves' ophthalmopathy and Graves' hyperthyroidism. This clonotype appeared many times. As the starting material, roughly 9.8 ml of fresh peripheral blood yielded the PBMCs. Amplification of the TCR beta CDR3 regions used RNA transcripts (as template). An initial RT-PCR round employing HTBI primers preceded a second-round multiplex PCR. From the multiplex PCR reads, TCRdb called clonotypes with MiXCR, one entry per CDR3 protein. Of nearly 400,000 distinct CDR3 sequences listed, about 17% are singletons. Trimming cost V 0 bases and J 0 bases, with 9 bases left between them. Germline V gene sequence: CDR1 LNHNV, CDR2 YYDKDF (reference sequence). CDR3 length: 16 amino acids.

The sequence derives from a woman younger than 35 with Graves' ophthalmopathy. V usage is TRBV15 and J usage is TRBJ1-3; unclear D gene. The specimen sequenced was peripheral blood. CDR3 nucleotides: TGTGCCACCAGCAGAGATAGTTCAGCCTCTGGAAACACCATATATTTT. It encodes CATSRDSSASGNTIYF. Together with reference TRBV15 and TRBJ1-3, the CDR3 gives the full variable domain: DAMVIQNPRYQVTQFGKPVTLSCSQTLNHNVMYWYQQKSSQAPKLLFHYYDKDFNNEADTPDNFQSRRPNTSFCFLDIRSPGLGDTAMYLCATSRDSSASGNTIYFGEGSWLTVV.